The entry below describes one TCR beta chain. Its antigen is undetermined. The germline V gene encodes CDR1 GTSNPN and CDR2 SVGIG (reference sequence). V gave up 0 bases and J gave up 6 bases, with 11 bases separating them. This CDR3 is built from 13 residues. The record originates from a study of a mutant IDH1 vaccine in newly diagnosed glioma. As for the study in general: Patients had received radiotherapy, temozolomide, or both previously, most receiving both.

Produced via immunoSEQ multiplex PCR; TCRdb's table is partial and in-frame only. The data contain approximately 25,000 clones, roughly 87% of them singletons. Noted time point: week 47, end of study. Vaccination comprised doses that each held 300 ug of mutant IDH1 20-mer peptide, plus topical imiquimod. Patients, over weeks 1, 3, 5, 7, 11, 15, 19 and 23, received a total of eight vaccinations. This receptor was identified in a man aged 40-49 years with glioma. Some clones in this sample may be carry-over from other donors' samples. J is TRBJ1-1 and V is TRBV30; D gene unclear. Source: PBMCs, taken from a glioma patient whose treatment included an IDH1 peptide vaccine. Here the CDR3 reads CAWSVNGGAEAFF. CDR3 bases: TGTGCCTGGAGTGTAAACGGCGGGGCTGAAGCTTTCTTT.